This T cell receptor (beta chain) was documented in a study of T cell responses to AZD1222 COVID-19 vaccine. About the study: Whether given at about 4 or about 12 weeks, second doses were pooled.

Trimming removed 2 bases from V and 1 base from J, with 9 bases in between. The V gene's germline CDR1 is KGHSH and CDR2 LQKENI. The CDR3 consists of 15 residues. About this clone itself: Antigen unknown.

The table came from immunoSEQ multiplex PCR; TCRdb's copy has only in-frame clones and leaves some out. This table has more than 110,000 clones, under 95% appearing once. Whole-study results and caveats: Without day 14 samples, only post-peak T cell repertoires were studied.

The chain employs TRBV18 and TRBJ1-5; D perhaps matches TRBD1 (6 bases). The sample was peripheral blood, taken on day 0 of AZD1222 vaccination. This clonotype was obtained from an adult in good health. CDR3 in amino acids: CASSPTGTSNQPQHF. Written as DNA, the CDR3 is TGTGCCAGCTCACCAACAGGGACCAGCAATCAGCCCCAGCATTTT. Looking up the rest from reference TRBV18 and TRBJ1-5 gives the full variable domain: NAGVMQNPRHLVRRRGQEARLRCSPMKGHSHVYWYRQLPEEGLKFMVYLQKENIIDESGMPKERFSAEFPKEGPSILRIQQVVRGDSAAYFCASSPTGTSNQPQHFGDGTRLSIL.